One sample yielded the 29 T cell receptor beta chains listed below, sequenced in a study of CD8 T cells in ankylosing spondylitis. TCRdb ran MiXCR on the 5' RACE reads and lists one entry per CDR3 protein. The table lists roughly 150,000 distinct CDR3 sequences, roughly 31% of them singletons. The sample was synovial fluid, either unsorted or a sorted T cell fraction (not recorded which). These receptors originate from a male donor with ankylosing spondylitis.

The chain is built from TRBV6-5 and TRBJ2-7; 7 positions match TRBD1. Germline CDR1 MNHEY, CDR2 SVGAGI. The CDR3 length is 13 residues. The V segment lost 4 bases and the J segment 2 bases; nucleotides outside the gene matches: 2. This CDR3 reads CASSWDRTYEQYF. The CDR3 DNA follows: TGTGCCAGCAGTTGGGACAGAACCTACGAGCAGTACTTC.

This clonotype appeared a few times. The chain recombines TRBV20-1 with TRBJ2-7; 8 bases agree with TRBD1. CDR3 length equals 12 residues. V was clipped by 5 bases and J by 3 bases; unmatched bases: 3. Germline V gene lookup returns CDR1 DFQATT and CDR2 SNEGSKA (reference sequence). The CDR3 is CSAPGQGYEQYF. The CDR3 nucleotides read TGCAGTGCTCCCGGACAGGGCTACGAGCAGTACTTC.

This clonotype has only a few counts. This chain joins TRBV6-1 and TRBJ2-1, with 7 nucleotides matching TRBD1. The germline gives CDR1 MNHNS, CDR2 SASEGT. V lost 6 bases to trimming and J lost 5 bases; unmatched junction nucleotides: 10. The CDR3 consists of 15 residues. The CDR3 is CASSGTAVGNNEQFF. The CDR3 DNA reads as TGTGCCAGCAGCGGGACAGCGGTGGGCAACAATGAGCAGTTCTTC.

The chain joins TRBV9 to TRBJ1-4; TRBD1 matches at 10 bases. CDR1 SGDLS and CDR2 YYNGEE come from the germline V gene. Trimming removed 0 bases from V and 7 bases from J; junction bases left unmatched: 3. The CDR3 has 15 residues. The CDR3 is CASSVGDRGGEKLFF. DNA for the CDR3: TGTGCCAGCAGCGTAGGGGACAGGGGCGGTGAAAAACTGTTTTTT.

This clonotype showed up just a few times. This rearrangement joins TRBV3-1 to TRBJ1-6, with D uncertain. CDR1 is LGHDT and CDR2 is YNNKEL in the germline V gene (reference sequence). The CDR3 is 13 residues long. V was trimmed by 3 bases and J by 6 bases, leaving 6 bases between them. For the CDR3, the DNA is TGTGCCAGCAGCCACGGGCCTAATTCACCCCTCCACTTT. The encoded protein is CASSHGPNSPLHF.

The chain couples TRBV6-6 to TRBJ1-2, with D perhaps TRBD1 (6 bases). Germline assignment: CDR1 MNHNY and CDR2 SVGAGI (reference sequence). With 6 bases removed from V and 8 bases from J, the gap between germline ends came to 16 bases. CDR3 size: 13 residues. The CDR3: CASRARQEKGYTF. As DNA, the CDR3 is TGTGCCAGCAGAGCCCGACAGGAGAAGGGCTACACCTTC.

The rearrangement joins TRBV7-2 to TRBJ2-1, with 10 bases lining up with TRBD2. V lost 3 bases, J lost 9 bases, and 5 bases stayed unmatched. This CDR3 spans 14 amino acids. CDR1 is SGHTA, CDR2 FQGNSA, per germline. Here the CDR3 DNA reads TGTGCCAGCAGCTTCCAAGCGGGAGGGAGTGAGCAGTTCTTC. Its translation is CASSFQAGGSEQFF.

The chain is built from TRBV7-6 and TRBJ2-5, with D possibly matching TRBD1 (6 bases). CDR1 and CDR2 from the germline V gene are SGHVS and FNYEAQ. CDR3 length: 16 amino acids. The germline V and J ends were trimmed by 1 base and 2 bases, with 14 bases remaining between them. The CDR3 here is CASSLGGRGEQETQYF. The CDR3 DNA is TGTGCCAGCAGCTTAGGTGGCAGGGGAGAACAAGAGACCCAGTACTTC.

The chain recombines TRBV5-1 with TRBJ2-1, with 13 nucleotides matching TRBD2. Germline CDR1 and CDR2: SGHRS and YFSETQ. V gave up 3 bases and J gave up 5 bases; unmatched junction bases: 5. The CDR3 runs 16 residues. CDR3 region: CASSWITSGGDNEQFF. The CDR3 bases are TGCGCCAGCAGCTGGATCACTAGCGGGGGGGACAATGAGCAGTTCTTC.

The chain links TRBV20-1 to TRBJ1-4, with a possible D match to TRBD1 (5 bases). V was trimmed by 3 bases and J by 10 bases, leaving 18 bases between them. CDR1 is DFQATT, CDR2 SNEGSKA, per germline (reference sequence). The CDR3 length is 14 residues. CDR3 in DNA: TGCAGTGCTAGGGTGTCAGCCCAGGGCGGAAAACTGTTTTTT. This codes for CSARVSAQGGKLFF.

This clonotype showed up many times. This chain joins TRBV20-1 and TRBJ2-4; 7 bases line up with TRBD2. Germline V gives CDR1 DFQATT, CDR2 SNEGSKA (reference sequence). CDR3 length equals 13 residues. V shed 4 bases, J shed 9 bases, and the junction held 9 bases outside the gene matches. CDR3 nucleotides: TGCAGTGCTAACTTACGCAGGGAGGGCATTCAGTACTTC. It codes for CSANLRREGIQYF.

The table lists this clonotype with a few counts. The chain is built from TRBV6-5 and TRBJ1-5, with D hard to call. Trimming stripped 4 bases from V and 0 bases from J, with 19 bases between. The CDR3 is 18 amino acids. Germline V gene lookup returns CDR1 MNHEY and CDR2 SVGAGI. The DNA for the CDR3 is TGTGCCAGCAGTTCCCTAGGTCGGTCAGGTTATAGCAATCAGCCCCAGCATTTT. This translates into CASSSLGRSGYSNQPQHF.

This chain links TRBV5-6 with TRBJ2-5, with a tentative D call TRBD2 (5 bases). Between the trimmed V and J ends, which lost 4 bases and 5 bases, there was a span of 18 bases. Germline V gives CDR1 SGHDT, CDR2 YYEEEE. The CDR3 has 15 residues. This CDR3 is CASSELGRASETQYF. CDR3 sequence (DNA): TGTGCCAGCAGCGAACTAGGGAGAGCGAGCGAGACCCAGTACTTC.

The chain employs TRBV6-2 or TRBV6-3 and TRBJ1-2; 7 nucleotides agree with TRBD1. Trimming removed 5 bases from V and 0 bases from J; junction bases left unmatched: 9. The CDR3 is 16 amino acids. Germline loops: CDR1 MNHEY, CDR2 SVGEGT. The CDR3 region is CASSDPQGPANYGYTF. The CDR3 coding sequence is TGTGCCAGCAGTGACCCACAGGGGCCAGCTAACTATGGCTACACCTTC.

This clonotype has only a few counts. The V and J genes are TRBV20-1 and TRBJ2-7; no clear D gene. From germline, CDR1 is DFQATT and CDR2 SNEGSKA (reference sequence). The CDR3 sequence is 13 residues long. Trimming removed 4 bases from V and 5 bases from J, with 15 bases in between. The CDR3 sequence: CSATVIVGDEQYF. In DNA, the CDR3 is TGCAGTGCTACGGTGATTGTCGGAGACGAGCAGTACTTC.

A note on this clonotype: In this CDR3 the conserved last residue, phenylalanine or tryptophan, is missing, so a read error is likely. The chain links TRBV7-8 to TRBJ1-4; 7 positions agree with TRBD1. Germline trimming cut 4 bases from V and 8 bases from J; bases unmatched to any gene: 7. Germline-derived CDR1 and CDR2 are SGHVS and FQNEAQ. The CDR3 has 14 residues. In DNA form, the CDR3 reads TGTGCCAGCAGCTCAGGGGGGGTAGGAGAAAAACTGTTTTCT. Amino acid sequence: CASSSGGVGEKLFS.

This clonotype occurred many times. This rearrangement joins TRBV7-2 to TRBJ1-2; D gene uncertain. The germline gives CDR1 SGHTA, CDR2 FQGNSA. The germline V and J ends were trimmed by 5 bases and 8 bases, with 18 bases remaining between them. The CDR3 spans 14 residues. The DNA for the CDR3 is TGTGCCAGCAGCCCCGATCCGGGATGGACGGGCTACACCTTC. It encodes CASSPDPGWTGYTF.

This rearrangement joins TRBV7-8 to TRBJ1-2; tentative D call: TRBD1 (5 bases). The ends were cut back, 1 base at V and 7 bases at J, with 13 bases in the middle. This CDR3 is 14 amino acids long. Germline assignment: CDR1 SGHVS and CDR2 FQNEAQ. The CDR3 DNA follows: TGTGCCAGCAGCTTAGAATCAGGGTTAGGTGGCTACACCTTC. It specifies CASSLESGLGGYTF.

This clonotype was detected only once. The chain carries TRBV11-3 and TRBJ1-6; D unresolved. The CDR3 contains 13 residues. Germline-derived CDR1 and CDR2 are SGHNT and YENEEA. Trimming took 7 bases from V and 9 from J, leaving 13 bases between them. The CDR3 sequence: CASNSKAGSPLHF. The CDR3 nucleotides are TGTGCCAGCAACTCAAAAGCGGGTTCACCCCTCCACTTT.

The chain is built from TRBV10-3 and TRBJ2-7; D ambiguous. V lost 3 bases and J 2 bases, leaving 11 bases between the germline ends. Germline V CDR1 and CDR2: ENHRY, SYGVKD. This CDR3 contains 14 residues. The CDR3 DNA sequence: TGTGCCATCAGTGACATGGCGCCCACCTACGAGCAGTACTTC. Protein: CAISDMAPTYEQYF.

The table lists this clonotype with a few counts. V usage is TRBV3-1 and J usage is TRBJ2-1; 10 bases fit TRBD2. The CDR3 runs 16 residues. The germline V gene has CDR1 LGHDT and CDR2 YNNKEL (reference sequence). V lost 4 bases, J lost 8 bases, and 11 bases stayed unmatched. This CDR3 is CASSLRGSGGMDEQFF. The CDR3 bases are TGTGCCAGCAGCCTACGAGGTAGCGGGGGGATGGATGAGCAGTTCTTC.

In this sample, this clonotype turned up many times. The chain couples TRBV12-3 or TRBV12-4 to TRBJ1-1, with TRBD1 as a possible D gene (6 bases). The germline V and J ends were trimmed by 7 bases and 4 bases, with 13 bases remaining between them. The CDR3 extends over 13 amino acids. CDR3 nucleotides: TGTGCCAGCATCGAGGGGGGAGGCACTGAAGCTTTCTTT. Translation gives CASIEGGGTEAFF.

This clonotype was recorded a few times. This chain uses TRBV11-2 with TRBJ2-1; TRBD2 might be the D (5 bases). V lost 1 base and J 9 bases, leaving 13 bases between the germline ends. The V gene's germline CDR1 is SGHAT and CDR2 FQNNGV. The CDR3 length is 14 residues. CDR3 in DNA: TGTGCCAGCAGCTTAGTACTAGAGATGGGTGAGCAGTTCTTC. Its protein is CASSLVLEMGEQFF.

The chain couples TRBV5-5 to TRBJ1-3, with D possibly being TRBD1 (5 bases). V was trimmed by 4 bases and J by 2 bases, leaving 19 bases between them. Per germline, CDR1 SGHKS and CDR2 YYEKEE (reference sequence). CDR3 size: 17 residues. CDR3 nucleotides: TGTGCCAGCAGCCCGGCGGGGGGGACTGTCGCTGGAAACACCATATATTTT. Translation: CASSPAGGTVAGNTIYF.

This clonotype was found a few times. The gene calls are TRBV27 and TRBJ2-6; TRBD1 matches at 10 bases. The trim removed 5 bases at V and 8 bases at J, leaving 12 bases unmatched. Per germline, CDR1 MNHEY and CDR2 SMNVEV (reference sequence). The CDR3 is made up of 17 amino acids. The CDR3 nucleotides read TGTGCCAGCAGTCGTCTGGGGACAGGGGATAGACCCAACGTCCTGACTTTC. The encoded protein is CASSRLGTGDRPNVLTF.

The chain recombines TRBV20-1 with TRBJ2-1; D possibly corresponds to TRBD1 (7 bases). Germline-derived CDR1 and CDR2 are DFQATT and SNEGSKA (reference sequence). This CDR3 is 16 amino acids long. Trimming left V 1 base short and J 4 bases short, with 17 bases between. The chain's CDR3 is CSARGQGLGKYNEQFF. DNA of the CDR3: TGCAGTGCTAGAGGACAGGGACTCGGGAAGTACAATGAGCAGTTCTTC.

This clonotype showed up many times. At one end the junction does not follow the germline gene, possibly because of a read error. J is TRBJ2-5 and V is TRBV12-3 or TRBV12-4; D gene unclear. The CDR3 consists of 11 residues. The CDR3 loop is CASSLVETQYF. The CDR3 region has the DNA TGTGCCAGCAGCTTAGTAGAGACCCAGTACTTC.

The sample holds a few counts of this clonotype. V usage is TRBV12-3 or TRBV12-4 and J usage is TRBJ1-5; D gene unclear. There are 16 residues in the CDR3. The V and J ends lost 1 base and 5 bases respectively, with 15 bases between them. In DNA form, the CDR3 reads TGTGCCAGCAGTTTAGGGGTCAGGTTGGGAGATCAGCCCCAGCATTTT. It translates to CASSLGVRLGDQPQHF.

The rearrangement uses TRBV3-1 and TRBJ2-1; tentatively, D is TRBD2 (6 bases). The germline V gene has CDR1 LGHDT and CDR2 YNNKEL (reference sequence). This CDR3 contains 13 residues. Trimming removed 4 bases at V and 3 bases at J, with 7 bases between. The CDR3 bases are TGTGCCAGCAGCCCGGGAGTCTACAATGAGCAGTTCTTC. Translation gives CASSPGVYNEQFF.